The 15 T cell receptor beta chains given below trace back to one sample, sequenced in a study of T cells in Graves' hyperthyroidism and ophthalmopathy. Amplified TCR beta CDR3 regions came from RNA transcripts. During a first-round RT-PCR of the TCR CDR3, the HTBI primer set was used. TCRdb re-called the multiplex PCR reads through MiXCR, storing one row per CDR3 protein. The sample lists 450,000 to 700,000 distinct CDR3 sequences, 35% to 55% occurring once. Sequenced input: peripheral blood or thyroid tissue (not recorded which). These receptors were collected from an adult woman with Graves' disease, either hyperthyroidism or ophthalmopathy (not recorded which).

The genes are TRBV7-9 and TRBJ1-1; D is unresolved. V lost 4 bases to trimming and J lost 5 bases, with 11 bases between them. The CDR3 is made up of 13 amino acids. In germline, CDR1 is SEHNR, CDR2 FQNEAQ (reference sequence). This CDR3 reads CASSSNWVTEAFF. CDR3 DNA sequence: TGTGCCAGCAGCTCAAACTGGGTGACTGAAGCTTTCTTT.

The chain links TRBV10-3 to TRBJ2-2; 13 bases are shared with TRBD2. The V segment lost 8 bases and the J segment 1 base; nucleotides outside the gene matches: 4. Per the germline V gene, CDR1 is ENHRY and CDR2 is SYGVKD. The length of the CDR3 is 16 residues. The CDR3 spells CAIRGTSGKNTGELFF. In DNA, the CDR3 is TGTGCCATCCGGGGGACTAGCGGGAAGAACACCGGGGAGCTGTTTTTT.

This rearrangement joins TRBV10-3 to TRBJ2-5; D not certain. CDR3 size: 14 residues. Trimming removed 2 bases at V and 1 base at J, with 8 bases between. Germline loops: CDR1 ENHRY, CDR2 SYGVKD. CDR3: CAISENWLQETQYF. The CDR3 DNA reads as TGTGCCATCAGTGAGAACTGGCTCCAAGAGACCCAGTACTTC.

This clonotype was detected ten times or more. The gene calls are TRBV28 and TRBJ1-2; D unresolved. CDR3 length: 16 residues. Trimming removed 2 bases from V and 4 bases from J, with 17 bases in between. Germline values: CDR1 MDHEN, CDR2 SYDVKM. The DNA for the CDR3 is TGTGCCAGCAGTTTAGGAGGCCCGGTGGTACCCTATGGCTACACCTTC. This encodes CASSLGGPVVPYGYTF.

This clonotype was counted only a few times. This chain connects TRBV19 to TRBJ2-6, with 9 positions matching TRBD1. Germline loops: CDR1 LNHDA, CDR2 SQIVND (reference sequence). The V gene end was trimmed by 2 bases and the J gene end by 3 bases; junction bases not matched to a gene: 14. The CDR3 has 20 residues. CDR3 DNA: TGTGCCAGTAGTATAAAACCTCCGGGACAGGGTACCTATGGGGCCAACGTCCTGACTTTC. As protein: CASSIKPPGQGTYGANVLTF.

The gene calls are TRBV6-2 or TRBV6-3 and TRBJ2-5; 9 positions match TRBD1. The trim removed 2 bases at V and 5 bases at J, leaving 6 bases unmatched. Germline CDR1 reads MNHEY; CDR2 reads SVGEGT. The CDR3 spans 15 residues. This CDR3 reads CASSYRGDRGETQYF. The CDR3 DNA reads as TGTGCCAGCAGTTACCGAGGCGACAGGGGGGAGACCCAGTACTTC.

Many counts were recorded for this clonotype. V is TRBV20-1 and J is TRBJ2-5; D is ambiguous. The V and J ends lost 3 bases and 0 bases respectively, with 5 bases between them. Germline loops: CDR1 DFQATT, CDR2 SNEGSKA (reference sequence). The CDR3 loop spans 12 amino acids. The CDR3 reads CSARSNQETQYF. CDR3 in DNA: TGCAGTGCTAGGAGTAACCAAGAGACCCAGTACTTC.

This clonotype was detected ten times or more. The chain uses TRBV7-9 and TRBJ2-7; 11 bases are a match to TRBD2. The CDR3 is 14 amino acids. CDR1 is SEHNR, CDR2 FQNEAQ, per germline (reference sequence). The J segment lost 2 bases and the V segment lost 8 bases, leaving 5 bases of the junction unmatched. The CDR3 is CASGGLAGPYEQYF. The DNA of the CDR3 is TGTGCCAGCGGCGGACTAGCGGGCCCCTACGAGCAGTACTTC.

This chain uses TRBV10-3 with TRBJ2-5; D is perhaps TRBD2 (6 bases). CDR3 length: 15 residues. V dropped 0 bases and J dropped 5 bases, with 13 bases sitting between them. CDR1 ENHRY and CDR2 SYGVKD come from the germline V gene. CDR3 coding DNA: TGTGCCATCAGTGAGTCGGGGCTTGGAGGGGAGACCCAGTACTTC. Translated: CAISESGLGGETQYF.

This chain uses TRBV4-1 with TRBJ1-4, with D uncertain. This CDR3 contains 16 residues. The germline gives CDR1 MGHRA, CDR2 YSYEKL. V was shortened by 3 bases and J by 0 bases, with 11 bases between the two germline ends. The CDR3 sequence is CASSHTGPATNEKLFF. CDR3 nucleotides: TGCGCCAGCAGCCACACGGGCCCCGCAACTAATGAAAAACTGTTTTTT.

There are many counts of this clonotype. The chain combines TRBV7-9 with TRBJ2-5; D tentatively fits TRBD1 or TRBD2 (5 bases each). The V and J ends lost 2 bases and 1 base respectively, with 11 bases between them. Looked up from germline, CDR1 is SEHNR and CDR2 is FQNEAQ (reference sequence). The length of the CDR3 is 15 residues. This chain's CDR3 is CASSLSLGGQETQYF. In DNA, the CDR3 is TGTGCCAGCAGCTTAAGCCTTGGGGGCCAAGAGACCCAGTACTTC.

This clonotype has ten or more counts. The rearrangement links TRBV9 to TRBJ1-5; D not resolved. The CDR3 length is 14 residues. Trimming left V 0 bases short and J 5 bases short, with 9 bases between. Germline loops: CDR1 SGDLS, CDR2 YYNGEE. CDR3 DNA: TGTGCCAGCAGCGTAGGGGCAGGACATCAGCCCCAGCATTTT. Its translation is CASSVGAGHQPQHF.

The chain combines TRBV10-3 with TRBJ1-5, with 8 bases matching TRBD1. Germline values: CDR1 ENHRY, CDR2 SYGVKD. V lost 5 bases to trimming and J lost 4 bases; unmatched junction nucleotides: 7. This CDR3 has 15 amino acids. The CDR3 spells CAISSTGQENQPQHF. The CDR3 DNA reads TGTGCCATCAGTTCTACGGGACAGGAAAATCAGCCCCAGCATTTT.

This clonotype was recorded a few times. J is TRBJ1-2 and V is TRBV6-5; D possibly corresponds to TRBD1 (5 bases). The V gene's germline CDR1 is MNHEY and CDR2 SVGAGI. The CDR3 spans 14 residues. Trimming shortened V by 0 bases and J by 12 bases, and 17 bases separated the two germline ends. The CDR3 DNA sequence: TGTGCCAGCAGTTACTCGAGACAGAGCTCTGGAAACACCTTC. It codes for CASSYSRQSSGNTF.

Turning to this clonotype: Likely a read error: the CDR3 ends without its conserved phenylalanine or tryptophan. This chain links TRBV2 with TRBJ1-5; no firm D call. The V end was cut by 6 bases, the J end by 0 bases, with 6 bases between. Germline lookup yields CDR1 SNHLY and CDR2 FYNNEI. This CDR3 is 13 amino acids long. For the CDR3, the DNA is TGTGCCAGCAGGATCACTAGCAATCAGCCCCAGCATTCA. Amino acid sequence: CASRITSNQPQHS.